The clone carrying this T cell receptor (beta chain) was observed a handful of times. Its antigen is as yet unknown. Germline assignment: CDR1 MNHEY and CDR2 SVGAGI. This CDR3 region has 15 residues. V lost 4 bases and J lost 1; bases outside the gene matches: 5. TCRdb re-called the RT-PCR reads with MiXCR, one entry per CDR3 protein. Among hundreds of thousands of distinct CDR3 sequences listed, roughly 13% were seen once. These data originate in a study of response to subunit inactivated influenza vaccine. Study results and limitations: New T cells are recruited in small numbers by each seasonal influenza vaccination, according to the authors' suggestion.

The starting material was PBMCs from blood, obtained 14 days before vaccination. This TCR was sampled from a man aged 50-60 years who received an inactivated influenza vaccine. V is TRBV6-5 and J is TRBJ2-3, with TRBD1 identical over 7 bases. DNA for the CDR3: TGTGCCAGCAGTTCAACCGGGACAGGCACAGATACGCAGTATTTT. Encoded protein: CASSSTGTGTDTQYF.